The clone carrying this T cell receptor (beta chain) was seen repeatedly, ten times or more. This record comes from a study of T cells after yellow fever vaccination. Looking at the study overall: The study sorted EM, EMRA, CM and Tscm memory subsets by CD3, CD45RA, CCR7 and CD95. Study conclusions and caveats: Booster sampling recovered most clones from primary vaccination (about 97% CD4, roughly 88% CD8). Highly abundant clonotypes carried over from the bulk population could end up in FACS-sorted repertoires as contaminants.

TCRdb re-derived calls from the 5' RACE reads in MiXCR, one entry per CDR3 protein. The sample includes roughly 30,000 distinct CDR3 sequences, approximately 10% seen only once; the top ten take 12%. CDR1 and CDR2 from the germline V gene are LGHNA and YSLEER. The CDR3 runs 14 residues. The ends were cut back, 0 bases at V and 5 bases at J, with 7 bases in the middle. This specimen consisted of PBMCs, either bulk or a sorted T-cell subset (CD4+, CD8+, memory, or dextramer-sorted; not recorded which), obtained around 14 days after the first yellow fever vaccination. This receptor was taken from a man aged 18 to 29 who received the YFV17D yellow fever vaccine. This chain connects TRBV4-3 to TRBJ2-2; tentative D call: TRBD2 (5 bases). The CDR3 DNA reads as TGCGCCAGCAGCCAAGATCGGAGGACCGGGGAGCTGTTTTTT. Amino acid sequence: CASSQDRRTGELFF.